This T cell receptor beta chain was captured by sequencing in a study of blood T cell repertoires in COVID-19. Study background: The study drew acute and convalescent COVID-19 samples from the United States, Italy and Spain. T cells, B-cell-depleted T cells, or PBMCs provided the cDNA or gDNA that served as material.

In the original processing: Amplification of reference gene primers was used by the study to estimate nucleated cell counts. Produced via immunoSEQ multiplex PCR; TCRdb's table is partial and in-frame only. That table supplies the V and J calls and clone size; D and trimming were determined from the DNA. The data contain about 34,000 clones, 90% of them singletons. Looked up from germline, CDR1 is SGHRS and CDR2 is YFSETQ. This CDR3 is built from 16 residues. V lost 0 bases, J lost 2 bases, and 4 bases stayed unmatched. Sequencing used peripheral blood. This clonotype was sampled from a man older than 75 with acute or convalescent COVID-19. This chain connects TRBV5-1 to TRBJ2-2, with 7 bases aligning to TRBD1. The CDR3 DNA reads TGCGCCAGCAGCTTGGCGACAGGGTTTAACACCGGGGAGCTGTTTTTT. Translating gives CASSLATGFNTGELFF.